This T cell receptor beta chain was obtained from a study of technical replicates of blood from several donors. The protocol was immunoSEQ multiplex PCR, while the TCRdb copy is restricted to in-frame clones and leaves out a portion. Seen here are some 74,000 clones, just under 95% observed once, and the top ten hold approximately 0.36%. Germline CDR1 is MNHNS and CDR2 is SASEGT. Trimming took 7 bases from V and 3 from J, leaving 19 bases between them. CDR3 length: 15 amino acids. The rearrangement joins TRBV6-1 to TRBJ2-7; maybe TRBD2 (6 bases). The material sequenced was T cells isolated from PBMCs. The clonotype originates from a human donor in good health. The CDR3 loop is CASIGGSILSYEQYF. The CDR3 DNA sequence: TGTGCCAGCATCGGGGGATCCATACTTAGCTACGAGCAGTACTTC.